This TCR beta chain derives from a study of cytomegalovirus exposure and HLA in healthy donors. The study, taken as a whole, reports: A previous analysis found most TCR beta V segments productive roughly 90% or roughly 30% of the time. 150 to 200 TCR beta chains were listed as cytomegalovirus-associated. Researchers reported in a later analysis that a missense DCLRE1C variant was tied to TCR beta V- and J-gene trimming.

Regarding this clone: Its target is unknown.

The V gene lost 3 bases and the J gene lost 2 bases, with 8 bases spanning the gap. Germline V gene data show CDR1 as SGHNT and CDR2 as YENEEA. The CDR3 spans 13 residues. Researchers ran the PCR with 60 Vbeta and 13 Jbeta primers. Clones were read by immunoSEQ multiplex PCR, and TCRdb kept only the in-frame ones, dropping some. The sample has about 150,000 clones, around four fifths seen once; the top ten hold approximately 3%. The chain joins TRBV11-3 to TRBJ2-7; D remains ambiguous. The sample taken for sequencing was PBMCs. The clonotype comes from a male donor in good health and CMV-seronegative. Written as DNA, the CDR3 is TGTGCCAGCAGCTTGGGCACGACCTACGAGCAGTACTTC. Residues: CASSLGTTYEQYF.